The text below deals with one T cell receptor (beta chain). Its antigen is currently unknown. The data were obtained in a study of identical twins. The study's findings and limits: For zero-insertion analyses, partial confounding could come from invariant MAIT and iNKT cells.

With no exceptions, donors were healthy Caucasians. The V gene end was trimmed by 2 bases and the J gene end by 0 bases; junction bases not matched to a gene: 2. The CDR3 loop spans 14 amino acids. The germline V gene encodes CDR1 SGHRS and CDR2 YFSETQ. MiXCR was run by TCRdb on the 5' RACE reads, yielding one entry per CDR3 protein. Of about 220,000 distinct CDR3 sequences listed, approximately 9% are singletons. The rearrangement links TRBV5-1 to TRBJ2-7; 7 nucleotides match TRBD1. Sequenced: memory (CD45RO+) T cells sorted from blood. The TCR comes from a woman in her late teens or twenties in good health. CDR3 nucleotides: TGCGCCAGCAGCTTCTCAGGGGGCTCCTACGAGCAGTACTTC. Amino acid sequence: CASSFSGGSYEQYF.